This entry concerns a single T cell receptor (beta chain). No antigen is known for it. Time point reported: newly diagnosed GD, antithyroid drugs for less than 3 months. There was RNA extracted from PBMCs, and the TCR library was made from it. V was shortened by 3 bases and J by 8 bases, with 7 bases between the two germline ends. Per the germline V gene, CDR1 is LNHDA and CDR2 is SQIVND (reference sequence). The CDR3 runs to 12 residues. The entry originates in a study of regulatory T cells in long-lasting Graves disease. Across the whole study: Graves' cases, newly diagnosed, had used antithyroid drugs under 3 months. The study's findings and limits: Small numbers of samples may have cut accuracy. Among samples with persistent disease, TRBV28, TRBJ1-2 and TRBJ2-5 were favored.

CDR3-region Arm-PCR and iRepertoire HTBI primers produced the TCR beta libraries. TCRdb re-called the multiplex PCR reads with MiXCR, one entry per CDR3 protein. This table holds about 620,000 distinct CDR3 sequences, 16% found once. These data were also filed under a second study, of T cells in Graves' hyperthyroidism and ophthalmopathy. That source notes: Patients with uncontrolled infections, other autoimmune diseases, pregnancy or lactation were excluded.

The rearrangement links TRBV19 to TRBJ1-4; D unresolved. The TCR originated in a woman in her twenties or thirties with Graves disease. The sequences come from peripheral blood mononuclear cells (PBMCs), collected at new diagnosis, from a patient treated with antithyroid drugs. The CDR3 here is CASSMGWEKLFF. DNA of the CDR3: TGTGCCAGTAGTATGGGTTGGGAAAAACTGTTTTTT.